The 20 T cell receptor beta chains presented below share a single source sample, sequenced in a study of cytomegalovirus exposure and HLA in healthy donors. Amplification used 60 Vbeta primers and 13 Jbeta primers. TCRdb keeps only in-frame clones here, not all; method: immunoSEQ multiplex PCR. This repertoire shows around 170,000 clones, approximately 80% found once; its top ten account for over 2%. The source material was PBMCs. These receptors were collected from a woman between 50 and 59 years old in good health and CMV-seropositive.

J is TRBJ1-5 and V is TRBV10-1, with D hard to call. V lost 3 bases, J lost 0 bases, and 27 bases lay in between. The CDR3 loop spans 21 amino acids. The germline V gene encodes CDR1 WNHNN and CDR2 SYGVQD (reference sequence). The CDR3 is CASSEIPNDLRGQISNQPQHF. The CDR3 DNA reads as TGCGCCAGCAGTGAAATTCCCAACGATCTTCGCGGTCAAATTAGCAATCAGCCCCAGCATTTT.

V is TRBV5-1 and J is TRBJ2-5; 9 bases match TRBD1. The V and J ends lost 0 bases and 5 bases, in that order; junction bases with no gene match: 8. Germline CDR1 reads SGHRS; CDR2 reads YFSETQ. CDR3 length: 16 amino acids. The CDR3 nucleotides read TGCGCCAGCAGCTTGGAGGGAGGGACAGGGCGTGAGACCCAGTACTTC. Translation gives CASSLEGGTGRETQYF. The variable domain in full, with the rest retrieved from reference TRBV5-1 and TRBJ2-5, is KAGVTQTPRYLIKTRGQQVTLSCSPISGHRSVSWYQQTPGQGLQFLFEYFSETQRNKGNFPGRFSGRQFSNSRSEMNVSTLELGDSALYLCASSLEGGTGRETQYFGPGTRLLVL.

The rearrangement joins TRBV6-1 to TRBJ1-1; D remains unclear. Trimming left V 7 bases short and J 2 bases short, with 5 bases between. The germline CDR1 and CDR2 sequences are MNHNS and SASEGT. CDR3 length: 11 residues. The CDR3 here is CASIYNTEAFF. The CDR3, as DNA: TGTGCCAGCATTTATAACACTGAAGCTTTCTTT.

In its sample, this clone was seen a few times. The chain employs TRBV27 and TRBJ2-3; perhaps TRBD1 as D (6 bases). V was cut by 5 bases and J by 7 bases, with 7 bases left in between. Germline assignment: CDR1 MNHEY and CDR2 SMNVEV (reference sequence). The CDR3 is 11 residues long. CDR3 amino acids: CASSQGNTQYF. CDR3 DNA sequence: TGTGCCAGCAGTCAGGGGAATACGCAGTATTTT.

The gene calls are TRBV19 and TRBJ1-1; D possibly corresponds to TRBD1 (5 bases). The CDR3 sequence is 14 residues long. V was cut by 3 bases and J by 4 bases, with 12 bases left in between. CDR1 is LNHDA and CDR2 is SQIVND in the germline V gene (reference sequence). CDR3 region: CASSMGQGTTEAFF. The CDR3 DNA reads as TGTGCCAGTAGTATGGGGCAGGGAACCACTGAAGCTTTCTTT.

The chain uses TRBV6-5 and TRBJ1-2, with TRBD1 matching 7 bases. V lost 6 bases and J lost 4; bases outside the gene matches: 11. The V gene's germline CDR1 is MNHEY and CDR2 SVGAGI. This CDR3 region has 15 residues. Here the CDR3 reads CASRPPGGAAYGYTF. CDR3 DNA: TGTGCCAGCAGACCGCCAGGGGGAGCTGCCTATGGCTACACCTTC.

The rearrangement joins TRBV4-3 to TRBJ2-5, with 10 bases matching TRBD2. Germline CDR1 and CDR2: LGHNA and YSLEER. J gave up 4 bases and V 3 bases, and 8 bases lay outside the gene matches. The CDR3 consists of 16 residues. The CDR3 region has the DNA TGCGCCAGCAGCCAGCGGGCTAGCGGGGGTCGAGAGACCCAGTACTTC. The encoded protein is CASSQRASGGRETQYF.

Here the CDR3 DNA reads TGTGCCAGCACATCCACAGGCTATGGCTACACCTTC. Protein sequence: CASTSTGYGYTF. This rearrangement joins TRBV28 to TRBJ1-2; TRBD1 is a possible D gene (5 bases). This CDR3 contains 12 residues. CDR1 and CDR2 (germline): MDHEN, SYDVKM. The V end was cut by 7 bases, the J end by 4 bases, with 10 bases between.

This chain links TRBV19 with TRBJ1-3, with a tentative D call TRBD1 (6 bases). Germline-derived CDR1 and CDR2 are LNHDA and SQIVND (reference sequence). This CDR3 spans 14 amino acids. V shed 5 bases and J shed 0 bases, with 8 bases lying between them. CDR3 sequence (DNA): TGTGCCAGTAGTCGGACAGTCTCTGGAAACACCATATATTTT. It encodes CASSRTVSGNTIYF.

The chain has TRBV11-1 and TRBJ2-7; 9 nucleotides match TRBD1. V lost 5 bases to trimming and J lost 6 bases; unmatched junction nucleotides: 11. The germline gives CDR1 SGHAT, CDR2 FQDESV (reference sequence). CDR3 size: 15 residues. CDR3 bases: TGTGCCAGCAGCCGCTCGGACAGGGGCCAGGGCGAGCAGTACTTC. This translates into CASSRSDRGQGEQYF.

The V gene is TRBV6-1, the J gene TRBJ2-7, with TRBD2 identical over 8 bases. V was clipped by 1 base and J by 2 bases; unmatched bases: 4. The CDR3 covers 15 residues. In germline, CDR1 is MNHNS, CDR2 SASEGT. In nucleotides, the CDR3 is TGTGCCAGCAGTGAAGAGCGGGGGCTGACCTACGAGCAGTACTTC. Amino acid sequence: CASSEERGLTYEQYF.

The chain joins TRBV9 to TRBJ2-5, with TRBD2 matching over 8 bases. This CDR3 is built from 13 residues. After removal of 3 bases from V and 5 bases from J, the junction contained 3 bases not matched to a gene. Germline CDR1 SGDLS, CDR2 YYNGEE. The CDR3 region has the DNA TGTGCCAGCAGCGGACTAGCGACCGAGACCCAGTACTTC. This sequence encodes CASSGLATETQYF.

The rearrangement joins TRBV7-2 to TRBJ1-1; 7 bases are a match to TRBD1. CDR1 and CDR2 (germline): SGHTA, FQGNSA. V lost 5 bases and J lost 1; bases outside the gene matches: 7. CDR3 length: 15 residues. CDR3 in DNA: TGTGCCAGCAGCCAAGGACAGGTAGGGAACACTGAAGCTTTCTTT. Residues: CASSQGQVGNTEAFF.

The chain uses TRBV6-6 and TRBJ2-1; tentatively, D is TRBD2 (5 bases). Deletions cut 5 bases from V and 10 bases from J, with 18 bases between. In germline, CDR1 is MNHNY, CDR2 SVGAGI (reference sequence). CDR3 size: 14 residues. The CDR3 reads CASSPKEAVGEQFF. The CDR3 DNA reads as TGTGCCAGCAGTCCTAAAGAAGCGGTGGGGGAGCAGTTCTTC.

This CDR3 is CASSLHGGGELFF. CDR3 DNA sequence: TGTGCCAGCAGCTTACACGGTGGCGGGGAGCTGTTTTTT. The chain is built from TRBV11-2 and TRBJ2-2; D unclear. Trimming stripped 2 bases from V and 7 bases from J, with 8 bases between. The CDR3 spans 13 residues. Germline lookup yields CDR1 SGHAT and CDR2 FQNNGV.

The chain carries TRBV11-2 and TRBJ1-1; 10 bases are a match to TRBD1. J was trimmed by 3 bases and V by 5 bases; bases with no gene match: 6. The CDR3 extends over 15 amino acids. Germline-derived CDR1 and CDR2 are SGHAT and FQNNGV. The CDR3 bases are TGTGCCAGCAGCCGGGACAGGGGAGGTCACACTGAAGCTTTCTTT. This sequence encodes CASSRDRGGHTEAFF.

In its sample, this clone was seen once. V gene TRBV29-1 combines with J gene TRBJ2-5; D not certain. This CDR3 is 12 amino acids long. Germline loops: CDR1 SQVTM, CDR2 ANQGSEA. V lost 4 bases, J lost 4 bases, and 10 bases lay in between. Here the CDR3 reads CSVALNRETQYF. The CDR3 region has the DNA TGCAGCGTTGCGCTGAATAGAGAGACCCAGTACTTC.

The rearrangement links TRBV29-1 to TRBJ2-4; D is perhaps TRBD2 (7 bases). Trimming took off 4 bases at V and 7 bases at J, with 11 bases between the two ends. The germline gives CDR1 SQVTM, CDR2 ANQGSEA. The CDR3 contains 12 residues. The CDR3 region has the DNA TGCAGCGTTGCGGGGGGCCTGAACATTCAGTACTTC. It translates to CSVAGGLNIQYF.

This clone came up a few times. The chain recombines TRBV19 with TRBJ2-6; D call uncertain. The V end was cut by 2 bases, the J end by 4 bases, with 9 bases between. Germline assignment: CDR1 LNHDA and CDR2 SQIVND (reference sequence). CDR3 length: 15 residues. This CDR3 is CASSIPSGGANVLTF. The CDR3 coding sequence is TGTGCCAGTAGTATACCCTCAGGAGGGGCCAACGTCCTGACTTTC. The variable domain in full, with the rest retrieved from reference TRBV19 and TRBJ2-6, is DGGITQSPKYLFRKEGQNVTLSCEQNLNHDAMYWYRQDPGQGLRLIYYSQIVNDFQKGDIAEGYSVSREKKESFPLTVTSAQKNPTAFYLCASSIPSGGANVLTFGAGSRLTVL.

The chain links TRBV5-6 to TRBJ2-2, with 7 bases that match TRBD1. The germline CDR1 and CDR2 sequences are SGHDT and YYEEEE. Trimming cost V 0 bases and J 5 bases; bases outside gene matches: 4. This CDR3 region has 15 residues. The CDR3 nucleotides are TGTGCCAGCAGCTTGGACAGGGGAGAAACCGGGGAGCTGTTTTTT. Protein sequence: CASSLDRGETGELFF.